Following are 13 T cell receptor beta chains from one sample sequenced in a study of blood T cell repertoires in COVID-19. TCRdb's table, derived via immunoSEQ multiplex PCR, lists solely in-frame clones and lacks some. The table lists 200,000 or so clones, almost 80% of them singletons. Sequencing was performed on peripheral blood. These receptors originate from a man aged 55 to 70 with active or convalescent COVID-19.

The chain is built from TRBV11-2 and TRBJ2-7; tentatively, D is TRBD1 (5 bases). This CDR3 has 14 amino acids. Trimming took 2 bases from V and 2 from J, leaving 10 bases between them. The germline V gene encodes CDR1 SGHAT and CDR2 FQNNGV. The CDR3 DNA sequence: TGTGCCAGCAGCTTACAAGGGGCAACCTACGAGCAGTACTTC. Its protein is CASSLQGATYEQYF.

The rearrangement uses TRBV4-1 and TRBJ2-5; 8 bases are shared with TRBD2. Trimming cost V 4 bases and J 1 base; bases outside gene matches: 8. The CDR3 covers 16 residues. Germline assignment: CDR1 MGHRA and CDR2 YSYEKL. The CDR3 nucleotides read TGCGCCAGCAGCCGGGCCGGGACTAGAGGCCAAGAGACCCAGTACTTC. Translated: CASSRAGTRGQETQYF.

This clone was recorded once. The rearrangement links TRBV7-3 to TRBJ2-5; TRBD2 aligns across 12 bases. V lost 5 bases to trimming and J lost 4 bases; unmatched junction nucleotides: 5. The germline gives CDR1 SGHTA, CDR2 FQGTGA. The CDR3 totals 15 residues. The CDR3 spells CASSKTSGRGETQYF. DNA for the CDR3: TGTGCCAGCAGCAAGACTAGCGGGAGAGGAGAGACCCAGTACTTC. Full variable domain (rest looked up from reference TRBV7-3 and TRBJ2-5): GAGVSQTPSNKVTEKGKYVELRCDPISGHTALYWYRQSLGQGPEFLIYFQGTGAADDSGLPNDRFFAVRPEGSVSTLKIQRTERGDSAVYLCASSKTSGRGETQYFGPGTRLLVL.

The chain is built from TRBV7-2 and TRBJ1-6, with 10 nucleotides matching TRBD1. The CDR3 contains 13 residues. V dropped 6 bases and J dropped 10; count of bases not matched to a gene: 3. The germline V gene encodes CDR1 SGHTA and CDR2 FQGNSA. In nucleotides, the CDR3 is TGTGCCAGCAGACCGGACAGGGGGTCACCCCTCCACTTT. Amino acids: CASRPDRGSPLHF. Full variable domain (rest looked up from reference TRBV7-2 and TRBJ1-6): GAGVSQSPSNKVTEKGKDVELRCDPISGHTALYWYRQSLGQGLEFLIYFQGNSAPDKSGLPSDRFSAERTGGSVSTLTIQRTQQEDSAVYLCASRPDRGSPLHFGNGTRLTVT.

The rearrangement links TRBV6-5 to TRBJ2-3; D not certain. The CDR3 spans 14 residues. CDR1 is MNHEY, CDR2 SVGAGI, per germline. V lost 6 bases and J 2 bases, leaving 12 bases between the germline ends. DNA for the CDR3: TGTGCCAGCAGAACGGCGGCCCTCACAGATACGCAGTATTTT. Translation: CASRTAALTDTQYF.

This clone appeared a single time. The chain couples TRBV4-1 to TRBJ1-4; TRBD1 agrees at 12 bases. This CDR3 has 17 residues. Germline CDR1 MGHRA, CDR2 YSYEKL. Losses at the gene ends were 6 bases for V and 3 bases for J; bases not matched to a gene: 8. DNA of the CDR3: TGCGCCAGCAGTCGGGACAGGGGGCGCGGAGCTAATGAAAAACTGTTTTTT. Protein product: CASSRDRGRGANEKLFF.

This clone was seen a handful of times. The chain combines TRBV4-1 with TRBJ2-1, with TRBD2 identical over 8 bases. Germline lookup yields CDR1 MGHRA and CDR2 YSYEKL. With V trimmed by 0 bases and J by 0 bases, 4 bases remained unmatched. The CDR3 sequence is 17 residues long. The CDR3, as DNA: TGCGCCAGCAGCCAAGAGAAACTAGCGGACTCCTACAATGAGCAGTTCTTC. It yields the protein CASSQEKLADSYNEQFF.

The V gene is TRBV6-6, the J gene TRBJ2-1, with D perhaps matching TRBD1 (6 bases). The CDR3 loop spans 13 amino acids. V was cut by 0 bases and J by 12 bases, with 12 bases left in between. Germline V gives CDR1 MNHNY, CDR2 SVGAGI (reference sequence). The chain's CDR3 is CASSYSDSSTQFF. The CDR3, as DNA: TGTGCCAGCAGTTACTCGGACAGCTCAACGCAGTTCTTC.

J is TRBJ2-7 and V is TRBV4-3; 10 positions match TRBD2. Germline-derived CDR1 and CDR2 are LGHNA and YSLEER. The V gene end was trimmed by 0 bases and the J gene end by 1 base; junction bases not matched to a gene: 6. The CDR3 contains 17 residues. In DNA, the CDR3 is TGCGCCAGCAGCCAAGATTGGACTAGCGGAACATCCTACGAGCAGTACTTC. Protein sequence: CASSQDWTSGTSYEQYF.

The rearrangement joins TRBV7-8 to TRBJ1-3; D remains ambiguous. The CDR3 is made up of 16 amino acids. The germline V gene has CDR1 SGHVS and CDR2 FQNEAQ. Trimming stripped 3 bases from V and 1 base from J, with 13 bases between. CDR3 nucleotides: TGTGCCAGCAGCTTCTCCTCATTCGGTTCTGGAAACACCATATATTTT. It specifies CASSFSSFGSGNTIYF.

J is TRBJ1-6 and V is TRBV11-2; TRBD1 might be the D (6 bases). The CDR3 covers 15 residues. V was shortened by 3 bases and J by 8 bases, with 14 bases between the two germline ends. The V gene's germline CDR1 is SGHAT and CDR2 FQNNGV. DNA for the CDR3: TGTGCCAGCAGCTTTTTGGGACAAGGCCATTCACCCCTCCACTTT. Translated: CASSFLGQGHSPLHF.

The chain combines TRBV3-1 (or the pseudogene TRBV3-2) with TRBJ2-5, with D perhaps TRBD2 (6 bases). Germline V CDR1 and CDR2: LGHDT, YNNKEL (reference sequence). The CDR3 runs 15 residues. Deletions cut 6 bases from V and 0 bases from J, with 14 bases between. The CDR3 DNA sequence: TGTGCCAGCAGAGATGCGGGACCGTACCAAGAGACCCAGTACTTC. This translates into CASRDAGPYQETQYF.

The genes are TRBV5-4 and TRBJ1-1; D perhaps matches TRBD1 (6 bases). Germline V gives CDR1 SGHNT, CDR2 YYREEE (reference sequence). Trimming took off 1 base at V and 1 base at J, with 11 bases between the two ends. The CDR3 contains 15 residues. CDR3 in amino acids: CASSLPGVQNTEAFF. CDR3 bases: TGTGCCAGCAGCTTGCCAGGGGTGCAGAACACTGAAGCTTTCTTT.